This T cell receptor beta chain is drawn from a study of blood T cell repertoires in COVID-19. Overall study context: The origin of the acute and convalescent COVID-19 samples was the United States, Italy and Spain.

Original processing notes: Quantification of nucleated cells was approximated via reference gene primer amplification. TCRdb's table, derived via immunoSEQ multiplex PCR, lists solely in-frame clones and lacks some. V and J calls and clone size are copied from that table; D and trimming were computed from the DNA. Of about 39,000 clones listed, 90% to 95% were seen once; the top ten hold 4.1%. The V end was cut by 4 bases, the J end by 6 bases, with 7 bases between. Germline-derived CDR1 and CDR2 are MDHEN and SYDVKM. This CDR3 comprises 12 residues. This TCR was recovered from a human donor with active COVID-19. The donor label of this sample is uncertain. Material: peripheral blood. The J gene is TRBJ1-5, the V gene TRBV28; D is unclear. The chain's CDR3 is CASSYPSQPQHF. The CDR3 DNA reads as TGTGCCAGCAGTTATCCCAGTCAGCCCCAGCATTTT.